The entry that follows covers one T cell receptor beta chain sequence. What it binds is unknown. This CDR3 has 15 amino acids. CDR1 is SGHTA and CDR2 is FQGNSA in the germline V gene. V lost 5 bases to trimming and J lost 7 bases; unmatched junction nucleotides: 11. This sample stems from a study of cytomegalovirus exposure and HLA in healthy donors. Study observations and caveats: Specificity for CMV antigens was confirmed in vitro for a few of the CMV-associated chains. Accurate HLA-A and HLA-B prediction from TCR beta sequences was reported for most subjects.

Participants comprised healthy donors of bone marrow. The study ran its PCR with 60 Vbeta and 13 Jbeta primers. TCRdb's table, derived via immunoSEQ multiplex PCR, lists solely in-frame clones and lacks some. The repertoire holds around 69,000 clones, less than 85% seen once, with roughly 9.8% in the top ten. The V and J genes are TRBV7-2 and TRBJ2-7, with 10 bases lining up with TRBD2. The sequenced sample was PBMCs. The sequence was collected from a woman between 50 and 59 years old in good health and CMV-seropositive. The CDR3, as DNA: TGTGCCAGCAGCCCTACCGGGACTAGCGTTTGGGAGCAGTACTTC. Its translation is CASSPTGTSVWEQYF.